The 3 T cell receptor beta chains below were found in one sample sequenced in a study of memory CD4+ T cells and cytomegalovirus serostatus (dated by TCRdb to between 2017 and 2020). Single viable CD3+CD4+CD8-CD45RO+ cells were sorted as memory CD4+ T cells on a FACSAria II. The library was prepared using the immunoSEQ multiplex PCR assay. The table was pulled from immuneACCESS by TCRdb, which kept in-frame rearrangements only. Such tables lose some clones; where checked, under half of the loss comes from unresolved V genes, and the rest has no known cause. A total of over 75,000 clones appear in this sample, roughly 80% of them only once. 3.6% of the sample belongs to the ten largest clones. Sample: memory CD4+ T cells from blood. The receptors were gathered from an adult in good health and CMV-seropositive.

CDR3 nucleotide sequence: TGTGCCAGCAGTTCAACCCCATTAGGAGAAGCTTTCTTT. It codes for CASSSTPLGEAFF. This chain joins TRBV6-6 and TRBJ1-1, with D unclear. Per germline, CDR1 MNHNY and CDR2 SVGAGI (reference sequence). The CDR3 loop spans 13 amino acids. The germline V and J ends were trimmed by 4 bases and 8 bases, with 14 bases remaining between them.

This clone was observed once. The chain employs TRBV30 and TRBJ1-3; tentatively, D is TRBD1 (6 bases). V was shortened by 3 bases and J by 4 bases, with 16 bases between the two germline ends. CDR3 size: 15 residues. In germline, CDR1 is GTSNPN, CDR2 SVGIG (reference sequence). The chain's CDR3 is CAWRRLGAAGNTIYF. In nucleotides, the CDR3 is TGTGCCTGGAGGAGACTGGGGGCAGCCGGAAACACCATATATTTT.

This clone was recorded once. The chain couples TRBV7-9 to TRBJ2-1, with 9 bases identical to TRBD2. V trimming: 0 bases; J trimming: 5 bases; junction bases outside the gene matches: 2. The CDR3 sequence is 15 residues long. Germline lookup yields CDR1 SEHNR and CDR2 FQNEAQ (reference sequence). The CDR3 sequence: CASSLAIAGDNEQFF. The CDR3 DNA is TGTGCCAGCAGCTTAGCCATAGCGGGAGACAATGAGCAGTTCTTC.